Shown below are 14 T cell receptor beta chains from a single sample sequenced in a study of T cell changes during pregnancy in multiple sclerosis. Produced via immunoSEQ multiplex PCR; TCRdb's table is partial and in-frame only. This table holds over 100,000 clones, roughly nine tenths found once. The sample here was peripheral blood, taken in the third trimester of pregnancy. All receptors come from a female donor with multiple sclerosis, enrolled in a pregnancy study.

This chain links TRBV4-1 with TRBJ1-4; TRBD1 matches at 9 bases. Trimming cost V 6 bases and J 8 bases; bases outside gene matches: 10. The V gene's germline CDR1 is MGHRA and CDR2 YSYEKL. The CDR3 is 15 residues long. CDR3 region: CASRLPGQGEEKLFF. For the CDR3, the DNA is TGCGCCAGCAGACTCCCGGGACAGGGTGAGGAAAAACTGTTTTTT.

The J gene is TRBJ2-2, the V gene TRBV5-1, with unresolved D. The length of the CDR3 is 16 residues. Germline CDR1 and CDR2: SGHRS and YFSETQ. Trimming shortened V by 0 bases and J by 3 bases, and 12 bases separated the two germline ends. The CDR3 spells CASSLGEAGYTGELFF. The CDR3, as DNA: TGCGCCAGCAGCTTGGGTGAGGCCGGGTACACCGGGGAGCTGTTTTTT.

The chain has TRBV28 and TRBJ1-1; 7 bases fit TRBD1. V was pared by 4 bases and J by 0 bases, with 5 bases of the junction left unmatched. Germline V gene lookup returns CDR1 MDHEN and CDR2 SYDVKM. The CDR3 loop spans 15 amino acids. CDR3 nucleotides: TGTGCCAGCAGTTCCCTCGACAGGGTGAACACTGAAGCTTTCTTT. Its protein product is CASSSLDRVNTEAFF.

This chain connects TRBV30 to TRBJ2-2, with 10 bases that match TRBD2. CDR3 size: 15 residues. Losses at the gene ends were 5 bases for V and 7 bases for J; bases not matched to a gene: 10. The germline V gene has CDR1 GTSNPN and CDR2 SVGIG (reference sequence). The CDR3 DNA is TGTGCCTGGGATGCAGCGGGGGGGCCGGGCGGGGAGCTGTTTTTT. It translates to CAWDAAGGPGGELFF.

Only one count was recorded for this clone. V is TRBV5-1 and J is TRBJ2-2, with 8 bases matching TRBD2. Germline V gene data show CDR1 as SGHRS and CDR2 as YFSETQ. The CDR3 totals 15 residues. V lost 7 bases to trimming and J lost 3 bases; unmatched junction nucleotides: 8. The CDR3 DNA reads TGCGCCAGCTTCCTCGGGACTAGTGACACCGGGGAGCTGTTTTTT. Translating it yields CASFLGTSDTGELFF.

The rearrangement links TRBV30 to TRBJ1-1; the D is unclear. Trimming left V 2 bases short and J 0 bases short, with 7 bases between. The CDR3 totals 13 residues. The V gene's germline CDR1 is GTSNPN and CDR2 SVGIG (reference sequence). The CDR3 sequence is CAWSPGLNTEAFF. CDR3 nucleotides: TGTGCCTGGAGTCCAGGCTTGAACACTGAAGCTTTCTTT.

The rearrangement joins TRBV7-9 to TRBJ2-1; D is unclear. Between the trimmed V and J ends, which lost 2 bases and 0 bases, there was a span of 11 bases. This CDR3 is built from 16 residues. From germline, CDR1 is SEHNR and CDR2 FQNEAQ (reference sequence). The CDR3, as DNA: TGTGCCAGCAGCTTAAGTGGGCTGAGCTCCTACAATGAGCAGTTCTTC. Translated, it gives CASSLSGLSSYNEQFF. Full variable domain (outside the CDR3, taken from reference TRBV7-9 and TRBJ2-1): DTGVSQNPRHKITKRGQNVTFRCDPISEHNRLYWYRQTLGQGPEFLTYFQNEAQLEKSRLLSDRFSAERPKGSFSTLEIQRTEQGDSAMYLCASSLSGLSSYNEQFFGPGTRLTVL.

This chain connects TRBV27 to TRBJ1-5, with 7 bases identical to TRBD1. CDR1 and CDR2 from the germline V gene are MNHEY and SMNVEV (reference sequence). This CDR3 has 16 residues. Trimming cost V 4 bases and J 5 bases; bases outside gene matches: 11. CDR3 sequence: CASSYSTRGNDQPQHF. Written as DNA, the CDR3 is TGTGCCAGCAGTTACTCAACCAGGGGGAATGATCAGCCCCAGCATTTT.

V and J are TRBV10-3 and TRBJ2-1; 7 bases are shared with TRBD2. Trimming took 8 bases from V and 9 from J; bases not matched to a gene: 13. This CDR3 contains 14 residues. CDR1 is ENHRY, CDR2 SYGVKD, per germline. CDR3 sequence reads: CAIGTGGVDSEQFF. The CDR3 nucleotides read TGTGCCATCGGGACGGGAGGCGTTGACTCTGAGCAGTTCTTC.

This chain connects TRBV5-6 to TRBJ1-2; TRBD1 matches 7 bases. This CDR3 spans 15 amino acids. Germline CDR1 SGHDT, CDR2 YYEEEE. Trimming at V came to 2 bases and at J to 4 bases, leaving 8 bases not matched to a gene. CDR3 sequence reads: CASSFVGQEGYGYTF. CDR3 DNA: TGTGCCAGCAGCTTTGTCGGACAGGAGGGCTATGGCTACACCTTC.

The chain is built from TRBV27 and TRBJ2-1, with 7 bases fitting TRBD2. The CDR3 loop spans 13 amino acids. Germline CDR1 and CDR2: MNHEY and SMNVEV (reference sequence). V dropped 4 bases and J dropped 5; count of bases not matched to a gene: 2. The CDR3 coding sequence is TGTGCCAGCAGTTGGGGGGGGGACAATGAGCAGTTCTTC. Its protein is CASSWGGDNEQFF.

The chain carries TRBV7-8 and TRBJ2-1, with TRBD2 matching over 9 bases. V trimming: 5 bases; J trimming: 8 bases; junction bases outside the gene matches: 10. The CDR3 extends over 15 amino acids. From germline, CDR1 is SGHVS and CDR2 FQNEAQ. DNA for the CDR3: TGTGCCAGCAGCCTTACAGCGGGGGGTCGGTATGAGCAGTTCTTC. Translation: CASSLTAGGRYEQFF.

J is TRBJ2-1 and V is TRBV6-6; tentative D call: TRBD2 (6 bases). Trimming removed 0 bases at V and 9 bases at J, with 15 bases between. This CDR3 has 15 amino acids. Germline V lookup: CDR1 MNHNY, CDR2 SVGAGI (reference sequence). CDR3 sequence: CASSYSGLASGEQFF. For the CDR3, the DNA is TGTGCCAGCAGTTACTCAGGGCTAGCGTCAGGTGAGCAGTTCTTC.

The V and J genes are TRBV21-1 and TRBJ1-5. TRBV21-1 is listed as a pseudogene. This CDR3 spans 16 amino acids. DNA for the CDR3: TGTGCCAGCAGCAAAGAAGTCGGGGGAGCAAATCAGCCCCAGCATTTT. The encoded protein is CASSKEVGGANQPQHF.